This T cell receptor beta chain was sequenced during a study of CD8+CD57+ T cells in acquired aplastic anemia. As for the study in general: Yields of DNA that came from sorted CD4+ and CD8+ cells averaged roughly 3.3 ug.

The sequenced patients had an expansion of CD8+CD57+ cells seen by flow cytometry. This CDR3 is built from 13 residues. Trimming took off 0 bases at V and 10 bases at J, with 13 bases between the two ends. Germline lookup yields CDR1 SGDLS and CDR2 YYNGEE. A note on this clonotype: What it recognizes is unknown.

Whole-study results and caveats: Patients showed no significant difference from controls in CD8+ Simpson's diversity.

Genomic DNA templated the TCR beta VDJ and CDR3 profiling. TCRdb ran MiXCR on the reads and lists one entry per CDR3 protein. The sample lists a few hundred thousand distinct CDR3 sequences; 70% to 85% were seen once. J is TRBJ1-2 and V is TRBV9; no clear D. This TCR was sampled from a human donor with aplastic anemia. The sample consisted of sorted CD4+, CD8+, or CD8+CD57+ T cells (not recorded which) from PBMCs. Written as DNA, the CDR3 is TGTGCCAGCAGCGTAGGCCTTGCGGGCACCTACACCTTC. Protein product: CASSVGLAGTYTF.